One sample yielded the 28 T cell receptor beta chains listed below, sequenced in a study of T cell responses to AZD1222 COVID-19 vaccine. TCRdb keeps only in-frame clones here, not all; method: immunoSEQ multiplex PCR. The data hold more than 100,000 clones, with 93% observed a single time. Sequenced here: peripheral blood, sampled on day 0 of AZD1222 vaccination. The receptor source for this set is an adult in good health.

This sequence joins TRBV9 and TRBJ2-1, with D perhaps assigned TRBD1 or TRBD2 (5 bases each). Germline V gives CDR1 SGDLS, CDR2 YYNGEE. The CDR3 extends over 12 amino acids. V was shortened by 0 bases and J by 9 bases, with 7 bases between the two germline ends. The CDR3 DNA sequence: TGTGCCAGCAGCGTAGAGAGGGGTGAGCAGTTCTTC. Encoded protein: CASSVERGEQFF.

The chain is built from TRBV7-2 and TRBJ1-3, with D possibly being TRBD1 (6 bases). Trimming stripped 5 bases from V and 2 bases from J, with 13 bases between. CDR1 SGHTA and CDR2 FQGNSA come from the germline V gene. This CDR3 has 15 residues. This CDR3 is CASSTDPGAGNTIYF. CDR3 nucleotides: TGTGCCAGCAGCACCGACCCAGGGGCTGGAAACACCATATATTTT.

V and J are TRBV15 and TRBJ2-5; D is unresolved. The CDR3 spans 13 residues. Per germline, CDR1 LNHNV and CDR2 YYDKDF (reference sequence). The V end lost 0 bases, the J end lost 0 bases, and 2 bases lay between the germline ends. The CDR3 DNA follows: TGTGCCACCAGCAGAGACCACCAAGAGACCCAGTACTTC. As protein: CATSRDHQETQYF.

The chain combines TRBV30 with TRBJ1-1; D ambiguous. This CDR3 contains 14 residues. Germline assignment: CDR1 GTSNPN and CDR2 SVGIG (reference sequence). V was shortened by 0 bases and J by 3 bases, with 11 bases between the two germline ends. The DNA for the CDR3 is TGTGCCTGGAGTGTTGGAGGGTCGGACACTGAAGCTTTCTTT. Its translation: CAWSVGGSDTEAFF.

The V call is TRBV5-8, the J call TRBJ2-3; D is possibly TRBD2 (5 bases). This CDR3 has 17 amino acids. The V end was cut by 0 bases, the J end by 2 bases, with 16 bases between. Germline CDR1 is SGHTS and CDR2 is YDEGEE. This CDR3 reads CASSLEGSGRVTDTQYF. The CDR3 DNA sequence: TGTGCCAGCAGCTTGGAAGGAAGCGGAAGGGTCACAGATACGCAGTATTTT.

This clone occurred once. V is TRBV9 and J is TRBJ1-4; weak D call: TRBD1 (5 bases). Germline CDR1 reads SGDLS; CDR2 reads YYNGEE. CDR3 length: 14 amino acids. V dropped 3 bases and J dropped 7 bases, with 13 bases sitting between them. The CDR3 loop is CASSAGRRGEKLFF. CDR3 in DNA: TGTGCCAGCAGCGCGGGGCGAAGGGGTGAAAAACTGTTTTTT.

The rearrangement uses TRBV27 and TRBJ2-5; D perhaps matches TRBD2 (6 bases). The V gene's germline CDR1 is MNHEY and CDR2 SMNVEV (reference sequence). There are 15 residues in the CDR3. The V and J ends lost 5 bases and 2 bases respectively, with 15 bases between them. The CDR3 protein is CASSHAGGEQETQYF. The CDR3 DNA reads TGTGCCAGCAGTCACGCCGGGGGAGAGCAAGAGACCCAGTACTTC.

This clone was seen a single time. The V and J genes are TRBV5-4 and TRBJ1-2; maybe TRBD1 (6 bases). Germline V CDR1 and CDR2: SGHNT, YYREEE (reference sequence). V was trimmed by 4 bases and J by 6 bases, leaving 19 bases between them. CDR3 length equals 15 residues. The CDR3 loop is CASSPGGGRSHGYTF. CDR3 coding DNA: TGTGCCAGCAGCCCCGGAGGGGGACGATCTCATGGCTACACCTTC.

J is TRBJ1-6 and V is TRBV14; D call uncertain. The V gene's germline CDR1 is SGHDN and CDR2 FVKESK. Trimming took 2 bases from V and 9 from J, leaving 14 bases between them. The CDR3 sequence is 15 residues long. CDR3 region: CASSQIGLMASPLHF. The CDR3, as DNA: TGTGCCAGCAGCCAAATTGGACTCATGGCTTCACCCCTCCACTTT.

The chain couples TRBV19 to TRBJ2-7, with D unresolved. This CDR3 has 18 amino acids. Trimming pared 4 bases from V and 1 base from J, leaving 23 bases between. Germline V gene data show CDR1 as LNHDA and CDR2 as SQIVND (reference sequence). CDR3 region: CASSTYTDGSPRSYEQYF. The CDR3 nucleotides read TGTGCCAGTAGTACGTACACGGACGGGTCCCCTCGATCCTACGAGCAGTACTTC. Full variable domain (rest looked up from reference TRBV19 and TRBJ2-7): DGGITQSPKYLFRKEGQNVTLSCEQNLNHDAMYWYRQDPGQGLRLIYYSQIVNDFQKGDIAEGYSVSREKKESFPLTVTSAQKNPTAFYLCASSTYTDGSPRSYEQYFGPGTRLTVT.

This chain uses TRBV7-9 with TRBJ1-2, with 9 nucleotides matching TRBD1. Unmatched junction bases numbered 11, after V lost 5 bases and J lost 1 base. The V gene's germline CDR1 is SEHNR and CDR2 FQNEAQ (reference sequence). The CDR3 length is 17 residues. The CDR3 nucleotides are TGTGCCAGCAGCATCTTATGGGACAGGGAAGGTAACTATGGCTACACCTTC. Its protein is CASSILWDREGNYGYTF.

This clone appeared a single time. The chain is built from TRBV6-5 and TRBJ2-2, with 12 bases fitting TRBD2. The CDR3 loop spans 14 amino acids. The trim removed 5 bases at V and 8 bases at J, leaving 3 bases unmatched. Germline loops: CDR1 MNHEY, CDR2 SVGAGI. CDR3: CASSLGTSGGELFF. CDR3 coding DNA: TGTGCCAGCAGTCTCGGGACTAGCGGGGGGGAGCTGTTTTTT.

The chain has TRBV29-1 and TRBJ2-3; TRBD1 is a possible D gene (6 bases). V was shortened by 4 bases and J by 1 base, with 12 bases between the two germline ends. Per the germline V gene, CDR1 is SQVTM and CDR2 is ANQGSEA. CDR3 size: 14 residues. The CDR3 DNA is TGCAGCGTTGTAGGGGGAGCGGGCACAGATACGCAGTATTTT. Translating gives CSVVGGAGTDTQYF.

The chain uses TRBV2 and TRBJ2-7, with 9 bases identical to TRBD1. V lost 4 bases to trimming and J lost 9 bases; unmatched junction nucleotides: 16. The CDR3 spans 16 residues. Looked up from germline, CDR1 is SNHLY and CDR2 is FYNNEI. CDR3 in DNA: TGTGCCAGCAGTGGGAGGGGGACAGGGTTGACTACGAGGCAGTACTTC. Translation: CASSGRGTGLTTRQYF. Looking up the rest from reference TRBV2 and TRBJ2-7 gives the full variable domain: EPEVTQTPSHQVTQMGQEVILRCVPISNHLYFYWYRQILGQKVEFLVSFYNNEISEKSEIFDDQFSVERPDGSNFTLKIRSTKLEDSAMYFCASSGRGTGLTTRQYFGPGTRLTVT.

This clone came up a few times. J is TRBJ2-2 and V is TRBV7-6, with 10 bases aligning to TRBD1. Per the germline V gene, CDR1 is SGHVS and CDR2 is FNYEAQ. V was clipped by 5 bases and J by 1 base; unmatched bases: 1. This CDR3 is 15 amino acids long. As DNA, the CDR3 is TGTGCCAGCAGCCGGACAGGGGGGAACACCGGGGAGCTGTTTTTT. Residues: CASSRTGGNTGELFF.

The chain combines TRBV4-2 with TRBJ2-5; 15 bases align to TRBD2. Trimming cost V 3 bases and J 6 bases; bases outside gene matches: 5. Germline lookup yields CDR1 LGHNA and CDR2 YNFKEQ. The CDR3 totals 16 residues. For the CDR3, the DNA is TGTGCCAGCAGCCAGTGGGGACTAGCGGGAGGAAAGACCCAGTACTTC. Encoded protein: CASSQWGLAGGKTQYF.

The gene calls are TRBV5-8 and TRBJ2-2; D is ambiguous. The germline gives CDR1 SGHTS, CDR2 YDEGEE. The length of the CDR3 is 13 residues. V lost 2 bases and J 5 bases, leaving 7 bases between the germline ends. Here the CDR3 DNA reads TGTGCCAGCAGCTTACTCGGGACCGGGGAGCTGTTTTTT. This codes for CASSLLGTGELFF.

J is TRBJ1-4 and V is TRBV28; D unclear. Germline CDR1 and CDR2: MDHEN and SYDVKM. The V gene lost 1 base and the J gene lost 7 bases, with 16 bases spanning the gap. This CDR3 comprises 16 residues. CDR3 sequence reads: CASSLSAGGDFEKLFF. The CDR3 bases are TGTGCCAGCAGTTTATCGGCAGGCGGAGACTTTGAAAAACTGTTTTTT.

This chain's CDR3 is CSALGVAGAHTGELFF. The CDR3 coding sequence is TGCAGCGCCCTAGGGGTAGCGGGAGCGCACACCGGGGAGCTGTTTTTT. The chain carries TRBV29-1 and TRBJ2-2, with TRBD2 identical over 9 bases. Germline CDR1 reads SQVTM; CDR2 reads ANQGSEA. This CDR3 region has 16 residues. The trim removed 7 bases at V and 3 bases at J, leaving 12 bases unmatched.

The chain couples TRBV19 to TRBJ1-5; D possibly corresponds to TRBD1 (6 bases). This CDR3 is built from 17 residues. Germline CDR1 and CDR2: LNHDA and SQIVND (reference sequence). Trimming pared 4 bases from V and 0 bases from J, leaving 16 bases between. The CDR3 DNA is TGTGCCAGTAGTAGGGACATTGCACAGTATAGCAATCAGCCCCAGCATTTT. Translating it yields CASSRDIAQYSNQPQHF.

The chain employs TRBV18 and TRBJ1-1; a weak D match, TRBD1 (6 bases). This CDR3 has 14 amino acids. The ends were cut back, 4 bases at V and 4 bases at J, with 13 bases in the middle. In germline, CDR1 is KGHSH, CDR2 LQKENI. The CDR3 coding sequence is TGTGCCAGCTCACAGGGACAAGTGAGCACTGAAGCTTTCTTT. Protein product: CASSQGQVSTEAFF.

The rearrangement uses TRBV5-1 and TRBJ1-1; the D is unclear. The CDR3 is 13 residues long. Trimming pared 7 bases from V and 0 bases from J, leaving 10 bases between. The germline gives CDR1 SGHRS, CDR2 YFSETQ. CDR3 DNA: TGCGCCAGCGTCGAAGGCATGAACACTGAAGCTTTCTTT. Residues: CASVEGMNTEAFF.

The chain combines TRBV13 with TRBJ2-2; 7 positions match TRBD2. The germline V gene encodes CDR1 PRHDT and CDR2 FYEKMQ (reference sequence). J was trimmed by 5 bases and V by 3 bases; bases with no gene match: 3. This CDR3 has 14 amino acids. The CDR3 is CASSLGRVTGELFF. The CDR3 nucleotides are TGTGCCAGCAGCTTGGGGAGGGTTACCGGGGAGCTGTTTTTT.

The gene calls are TRBV7-2 and TRBJ2-1, with 9 nucleotides matching TRBD2. This CDR3 has 15 residues. Germline assignment: CDR1 SGHTA and CDR2 FQGNSA. The junction had 8 bases not matched to a gene; V was cut back by 4 bases and J by 7 bases. CDR3 coding DNA: TGTGCCAGCAGCTCGCGGGGGGGCGGGTGGAATGAGCAGTTCTTC. It codes for CASSSRGGGWNEQFF.

V and J are TRBV5-4 and TRBJ1-5; D not resolved. In germline, CDR1 is SGHNT, CDR2 YYREEE (reference sequence). The CDR3 is made up of 16 amino acids. V gave up 2 bases and J gave up 1 base, with 13 bases separating them. CDR3 nucleotide sequence: TGTGCCAGCAGCTTTGGTGGGCAGGCCAGCAATCAGCCCCAGCATTTT. This gives the protein CASSFGGQASNQPQHF.

The rearrangement uses TRBV12-3 or TRBV12-4 and TRBJ2-7; TRBD1 aligns across 10 bases. The V segment lost 9 bases and the J segment 6 bases; nucleotides outside the gene matches: 5. This CDR3 spans 12 amino acids. CDR3 in DNA: TGTGCCAGTCGGGACAGGGGTTCCGAGCAGTACTTC. Its translation is CASRDRGSEQYF.

This clone was seen just once. The chain recombines TRBV4-1 with TRBJ2-7; no clear D gene. CDR3 length: 13 amino acids. Trimming took 0 bases from V and 6 from J, leaving 9 bases between them. Germline V gene lookup returns CDR1 MGHRA and CDR2 YSYEKL. CDR3 residues: CASSQDFSAEQYF. CDR3 nucleotides: TGCGCCAGCAGCCAAGATTTTTCTGCCGAGCAGTACTTC.

This chain connects TRBV6-2 or TRBV6-3 to TRBJ2-7; unclear D gene. Germline CDR1 reads MNHEY; CDR2 reads SVGEGT. The V end was cut by 2 bases, the J end by 2 bases, with 4 bases between. There are 12 residues in the CDR3. The CDR3: CASSYATYEQYF. The CDR3, as DNA: TGTGCCAGCAGTTACGCGACCTACGAGCAGTACTTC.